This T cell receptor beta chain is drawn from a study of shared T cell receptors in the human thymus (dated by TCRdb to 2020 to 2023). About the full investigation: The study investigated the way shared, self-reactive T-cell receptor alpha chains are produced in the human thymus.

The CDR3 has 12 amino acids, counting the end cysteine and phenylalanine. Left in the record is the CDR3 DNA by itself, 36 bases read in frame from the first base. The germline V gene provides CDR1 MGHDK and CDR2 SYGVNS. V ends up 7 bases short and J 5 bases short, with an unmatched junction base count of 4. About this clone itself: The specificity of this receptor is unknown. No much larger clone is present one base from it, and per-base qualities are unavailable.

Receptors were amplified or captured by the immunoSEQ multiplex PCR assay. TCRdb's version of the immuneACCESS table is confined to in-frame rearrangements and falls short of the full clone set. An unresolved V gene accounts for under half of the shortfall where checked; the remainder is of unknown origin. The sample has approximately 580,000 clones on record, about four fifths of them singletons. Together, the top ten hold more than 0.01% of the sample. These data were also filed under a second study, of human thymus T cells. Per that second paper: Donors were immunologically healthy infants undergoing open corrective cardiac surgery for congenital heart defects in Finland. Thymus tissue was obtained as surgical resects removed during corrective cardiac surgery. V and J gene segment usage appeared biased in both thymic and peripheral blood repertoires. Highly overlapping thymic TCR repertoires among unrelated individuals were reported in the related research. TCR alpha and beta repertoires from roughly eight infant thymus samples and a few related peripheral blood samples were characterized in the study. Donor ages ranging from roughly 6 to 250 days were recorded, and several male and a couple of female infants were included in the cohort. Thymocytes were released mechanically from tissue and stored at -70 °C as pellets of 10-30 million cells. Genomic DNA was extracted from frozen cell pellets with a QIAsymphony instrument. The immunoSEQ multiplex PCR assay was used to amplify the TCRB and TCRAD loci from a standardized quantity of quality-controlled genomic DNA. The amplicons covered the V(D)J region and were long enough to include the CDR3 and to identify the V and J genes. Through the commercial immunoSEQ service, the amplicons were sequenced on an Illumina platform. Primer bias and sequencing errors were corrected as previously described, and TCRAD and TCRB definitions were based on the IMGT database. Analysis of the repertoires was done with immunoSEQ Analyzer 3.0 and VDJTools and included basic statistics, V/J segment usage, diversity estimates, rarefaction and pairwise overlap. To estimate diversity, the Chao1, ChaoE, Efron-Thisted, Shannon and inverse Simpson indices were applied, and diversity was also estimated on datasets down-sampled to the smallest sample. Repertoire overlap was assessed by strict matching of CDR3 nucleotide sequence, V gene and J gene, and clustering was done by Jaccard-based multidimensional scaling. On average, thymus samples gave roughly 740,000 unique TCRB clonotypes, whereas blood samples gave roughly 80,000.

Sequenced material: thymocytes. The rearranged segments are TRBV25-1 and TRBJ2-7; a stretch of 8 junction bases matches TRBD2. The source of this sequence is a boy younger than two with a congenital heart defect. Donor details come from another sample of the same person, matched by shared clones. The nucleotide sequence reads as follows: TGTGCCAGCACGGGACTAGGAAACGAGCAGTACTTC. This sequence encodes CASTGLGNEQYF.